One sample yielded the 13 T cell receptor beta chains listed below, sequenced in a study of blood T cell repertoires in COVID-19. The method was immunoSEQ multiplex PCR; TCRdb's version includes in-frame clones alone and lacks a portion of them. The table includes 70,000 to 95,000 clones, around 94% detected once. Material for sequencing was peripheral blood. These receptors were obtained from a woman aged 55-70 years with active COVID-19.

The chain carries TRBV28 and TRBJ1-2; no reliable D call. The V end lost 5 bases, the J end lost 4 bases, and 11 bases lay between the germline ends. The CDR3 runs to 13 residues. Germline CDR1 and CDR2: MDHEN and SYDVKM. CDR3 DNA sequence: TGTGCCAGCAGTCCCCCCGGCGGCTATGGCTACACCTTC. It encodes CASSPPGGYGYTF.

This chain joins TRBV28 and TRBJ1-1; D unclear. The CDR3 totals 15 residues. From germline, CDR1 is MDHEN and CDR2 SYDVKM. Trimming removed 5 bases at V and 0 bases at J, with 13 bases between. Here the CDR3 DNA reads TGTGCCAGCAGTCCCTCCAGGCCCATGAACACTGAAGCTTTCTTT. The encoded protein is CASSPSRPMNTEAFF.

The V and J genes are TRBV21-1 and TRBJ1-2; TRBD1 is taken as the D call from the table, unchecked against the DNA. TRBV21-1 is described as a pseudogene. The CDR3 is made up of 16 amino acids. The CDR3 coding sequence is TGTGCCAGCAGCAAATCCGTCGGTGGGGCCCATTATGGCTACACCTTC. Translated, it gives CASSKSVGGAHYGYTF.

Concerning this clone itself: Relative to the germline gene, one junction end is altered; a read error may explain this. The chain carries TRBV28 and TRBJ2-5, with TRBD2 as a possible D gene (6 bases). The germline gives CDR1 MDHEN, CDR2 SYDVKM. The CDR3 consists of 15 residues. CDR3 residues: CASSLLAGRRETQYF. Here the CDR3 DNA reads TGTGCCAGCAGTTTATTGGCGGGGAGGCGAGAGACCCAATACTTC. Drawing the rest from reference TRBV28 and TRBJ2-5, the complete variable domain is DVKVTQSSRYLVKRTGEKVFLECVQDMDHENMFWYRQDPGLGLRLIYFSYDVKMKEKGDIPEGYSVSREKKERFSLILESASTNQTSMYLCASSLLAGRRETQYFGPGTRLLVL.

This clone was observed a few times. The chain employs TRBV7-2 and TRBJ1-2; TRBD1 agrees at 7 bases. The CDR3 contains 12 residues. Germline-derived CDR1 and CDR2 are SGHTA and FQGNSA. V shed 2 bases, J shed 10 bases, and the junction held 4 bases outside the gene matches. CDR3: CASSLLTGDYTF. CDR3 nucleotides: TGTGCCAGCAGCTTACTAACAGGGGACTACACCTTC. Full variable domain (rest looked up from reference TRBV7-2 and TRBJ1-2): GAGVSQSPSNKVTEKGKDVELRCDPISGHTALYWYRQSLGQGLEFLIYFQGNSAPDKSGLPSDRFSAERTGGSVSTLTIQRTQQEDSAVYLCASSLLTGDYTFGSGTRLTVV.

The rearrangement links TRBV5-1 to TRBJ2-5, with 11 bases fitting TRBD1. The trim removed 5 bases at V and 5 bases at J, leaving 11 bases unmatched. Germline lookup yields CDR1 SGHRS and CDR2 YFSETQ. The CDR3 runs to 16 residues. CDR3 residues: CASSFTRTGGEETQYF. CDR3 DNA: TGCGCCAGCAGTTTCACTAGGACAGGGGGCGAGGAGACCCAGTACTTC.

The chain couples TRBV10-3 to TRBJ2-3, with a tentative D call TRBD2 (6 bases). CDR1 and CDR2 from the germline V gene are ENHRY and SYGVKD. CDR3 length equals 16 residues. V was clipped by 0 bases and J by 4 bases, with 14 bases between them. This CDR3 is CAISESMGLGADTQYF. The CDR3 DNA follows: TGTGCCATCAGTGAGTCAATGGGACTTGGAGCAGATACGCAGTATTTT.

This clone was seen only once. Written as DNA, the CDR3 is TGTGCCAGCGTCGCCTTCACTAAGGTCTACAATGAGCAGTTCTTC. This codes for CASVAFTKVYNEQFF. The V gene is TRBV28, the J gene TRBJ2-1; D uncertain. There are 15 residues in the CDR3. Trimming removed 8 bases from V and 3 bases from J, with 17 bases in between. Germline CDR1 is MDHEN and CDR2 is SYDVKM.

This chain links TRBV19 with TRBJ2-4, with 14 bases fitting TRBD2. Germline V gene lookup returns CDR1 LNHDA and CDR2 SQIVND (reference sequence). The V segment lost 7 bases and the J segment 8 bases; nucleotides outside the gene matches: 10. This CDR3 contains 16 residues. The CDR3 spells CASTSTSGGAGDIQYF. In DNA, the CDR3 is TGTGCCAGTACCTCGACTAGCGGGGGGGCTGGAGACATTCAGTACTTC.

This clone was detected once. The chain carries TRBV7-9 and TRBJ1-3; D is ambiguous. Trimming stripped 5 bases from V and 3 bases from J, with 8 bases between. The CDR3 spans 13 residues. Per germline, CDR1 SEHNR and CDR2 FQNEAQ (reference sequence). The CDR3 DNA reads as TGTGCCAGCAGCCCGCGCGGTGGAAACACCATATATTTT. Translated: CASSPRGGNTIYF.

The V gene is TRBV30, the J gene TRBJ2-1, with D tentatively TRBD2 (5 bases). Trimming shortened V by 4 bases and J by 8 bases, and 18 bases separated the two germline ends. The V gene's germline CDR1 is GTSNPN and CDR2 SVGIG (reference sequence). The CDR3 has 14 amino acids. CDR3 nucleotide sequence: TGTGCCTGGACCGATTTTGGGAGCGGATATGAGCAGTTCTTC. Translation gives CAWTDFGSGYEQFF.

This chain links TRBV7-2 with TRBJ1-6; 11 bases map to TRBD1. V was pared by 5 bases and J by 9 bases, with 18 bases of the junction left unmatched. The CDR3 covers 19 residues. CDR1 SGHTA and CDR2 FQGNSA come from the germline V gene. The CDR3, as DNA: TGTGCCAGCAGCCAAAGTCGGGACAGGGGGTCCCTGGGGCGTTCACCCCTCCACTTT. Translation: CASSQSRDRGSLGRSPLHF.

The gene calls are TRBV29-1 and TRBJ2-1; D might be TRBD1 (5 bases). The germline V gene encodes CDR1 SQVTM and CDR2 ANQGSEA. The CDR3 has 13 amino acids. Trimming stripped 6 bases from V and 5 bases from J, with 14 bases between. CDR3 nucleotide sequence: TGCAGCGTGAGAAGGGGTCCTAACAATGAGCAGTTCTTC. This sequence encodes CSVRRGPNNEQFF.